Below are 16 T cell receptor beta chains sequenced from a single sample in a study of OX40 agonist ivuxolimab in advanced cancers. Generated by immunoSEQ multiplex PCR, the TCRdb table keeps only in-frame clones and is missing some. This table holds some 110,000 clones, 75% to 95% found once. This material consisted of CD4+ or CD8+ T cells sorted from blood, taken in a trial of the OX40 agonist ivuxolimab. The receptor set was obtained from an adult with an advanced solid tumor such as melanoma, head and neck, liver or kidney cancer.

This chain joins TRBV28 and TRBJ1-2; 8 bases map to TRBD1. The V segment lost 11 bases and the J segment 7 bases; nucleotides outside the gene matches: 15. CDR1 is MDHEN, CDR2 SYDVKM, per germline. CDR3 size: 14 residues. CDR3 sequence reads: CASTSGGPGGGYTF. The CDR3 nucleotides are TGTGCCTCCACCTCAGGGGGCCCTGGGGGTGGCTACACCTTC.

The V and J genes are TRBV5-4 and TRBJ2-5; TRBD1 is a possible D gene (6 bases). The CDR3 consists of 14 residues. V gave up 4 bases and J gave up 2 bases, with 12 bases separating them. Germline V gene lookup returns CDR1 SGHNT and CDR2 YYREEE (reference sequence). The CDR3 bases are TGTGCCAGCAGCCGAGAAGGACAGCAAGAGACCCAGTACTTC. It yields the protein CASSREGQQETQYF.

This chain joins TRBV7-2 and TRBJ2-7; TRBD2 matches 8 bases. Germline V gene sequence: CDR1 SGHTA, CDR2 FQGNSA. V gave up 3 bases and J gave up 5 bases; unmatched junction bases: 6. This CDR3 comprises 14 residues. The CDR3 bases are TGTGCCAGCAGCTTTGAACTAGCGGCTCACGAGCAGTACTTC. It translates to CASSFELAAHEQYF.

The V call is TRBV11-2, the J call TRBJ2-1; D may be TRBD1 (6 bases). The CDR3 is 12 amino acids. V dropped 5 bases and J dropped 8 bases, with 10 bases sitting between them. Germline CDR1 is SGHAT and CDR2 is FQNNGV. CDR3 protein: CASSAQGYEQFF. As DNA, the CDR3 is TGTGCCAGCAGCGCACAGGGCTATGAGCAGTTCTTC.

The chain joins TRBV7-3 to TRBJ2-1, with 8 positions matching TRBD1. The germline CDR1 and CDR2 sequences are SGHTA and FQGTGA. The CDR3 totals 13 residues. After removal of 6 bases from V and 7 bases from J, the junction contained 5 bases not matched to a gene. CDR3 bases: TGTGCCAGCAGTGACAGGGGTCGAAATGAGCAGTTCTTC. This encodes CASSDRGRNEQFF.

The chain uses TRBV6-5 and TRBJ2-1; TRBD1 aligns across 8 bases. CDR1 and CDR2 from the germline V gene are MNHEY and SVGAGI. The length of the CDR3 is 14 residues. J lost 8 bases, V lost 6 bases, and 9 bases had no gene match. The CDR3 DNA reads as TGTGCCAGCAGAAGACAGGGGCGCATAGATGAGCAGTTCTTC. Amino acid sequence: CASRRQGRIDEQFF.

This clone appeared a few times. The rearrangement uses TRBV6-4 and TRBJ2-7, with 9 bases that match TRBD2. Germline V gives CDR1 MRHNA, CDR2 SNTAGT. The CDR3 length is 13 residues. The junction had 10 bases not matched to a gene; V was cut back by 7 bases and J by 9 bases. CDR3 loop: CASTSGTAGGQYF. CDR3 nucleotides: TGTGCCAGCACCTCTGGGACAGCGGGAGGGCAGTACTTC.

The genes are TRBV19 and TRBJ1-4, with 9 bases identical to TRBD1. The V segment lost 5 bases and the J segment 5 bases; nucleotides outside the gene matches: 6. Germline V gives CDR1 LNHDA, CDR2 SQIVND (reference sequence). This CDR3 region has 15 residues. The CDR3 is CASSPLTGGNEKLFF. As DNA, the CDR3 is TGTGCCAGTAGTCCGCTGACAGGGGGAAATGAAAAACTGTTTTTT.

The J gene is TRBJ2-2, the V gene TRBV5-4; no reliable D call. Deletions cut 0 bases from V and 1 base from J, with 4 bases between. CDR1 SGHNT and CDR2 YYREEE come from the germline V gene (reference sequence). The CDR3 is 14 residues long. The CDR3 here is CASSLAQNTGELFF. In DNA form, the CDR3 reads TGTGCCAGCAGCTTGGCACAGAACACCGGGGAGCTGTTTTTT.

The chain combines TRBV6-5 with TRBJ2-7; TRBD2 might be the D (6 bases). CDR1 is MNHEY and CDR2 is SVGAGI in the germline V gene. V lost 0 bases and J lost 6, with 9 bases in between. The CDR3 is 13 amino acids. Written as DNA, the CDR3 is TGTGCCAGCAGTTACTCGCGGGGTCTCGAGCAGTACTTC. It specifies CASSYSRGLEQYF.

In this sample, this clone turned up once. This CDR3 reads CASRLPGQGAEQYF. The CDR3 DNA sequence: TGTGCCAGCAGATTGCCGGGACAGGGGGCCGAGCAGTACTTC. The chain is built from TRBV5-6 and TRBJ2-7, with 12 bases aligning to TRBD1. Trimming cost V 5 bases and J 6 bases; bases outside gene matches: 6. Germline CDR1 reads SGHDT; CDR2 reads YYEEEE. CDR3 length: 14 amino acids.

The CDR3 protein is CASRIGAENSPLHF. The DNA for the CDR3 is TGTGCCAGCAGAATAGGGGCGGAGAATTCACCCCTCCACTTT. The chain links TRBV28 to TRBJ1-6; possible D gene TRBD1, 5 bases. V lost 6 bases and J lost 7, with 13 bases in between. This CDR3 contains 14 residues. Germline assignment: CDR1 MDHEN and CDR2 SYDVKM.

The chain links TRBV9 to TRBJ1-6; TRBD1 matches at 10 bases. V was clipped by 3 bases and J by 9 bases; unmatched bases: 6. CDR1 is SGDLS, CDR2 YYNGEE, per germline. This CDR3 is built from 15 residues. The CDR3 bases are TGTGCCAGCAGCGGAACGACAGGGGGCGCTTCACCCCTCCACTTT. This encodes CASSGTTGGASPLHF.

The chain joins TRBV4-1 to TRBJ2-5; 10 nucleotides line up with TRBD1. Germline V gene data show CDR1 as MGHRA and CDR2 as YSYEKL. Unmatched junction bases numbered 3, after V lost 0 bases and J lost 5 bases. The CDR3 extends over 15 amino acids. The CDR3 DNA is TGCGCCAGCAGCCAAGATTTGGACAGGGGGGAGACCCAGTACTTC. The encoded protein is CASSQDLDRGETQYF.

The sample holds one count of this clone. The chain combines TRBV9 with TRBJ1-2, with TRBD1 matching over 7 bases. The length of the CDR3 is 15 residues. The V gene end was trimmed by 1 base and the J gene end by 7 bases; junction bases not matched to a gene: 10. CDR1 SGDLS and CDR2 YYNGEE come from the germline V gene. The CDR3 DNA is TGTGCCAGCAGCGTACTTACCGCAGGGGGGGGTGGCTACACCTTC. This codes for CASSVLTAGGGGYTF.

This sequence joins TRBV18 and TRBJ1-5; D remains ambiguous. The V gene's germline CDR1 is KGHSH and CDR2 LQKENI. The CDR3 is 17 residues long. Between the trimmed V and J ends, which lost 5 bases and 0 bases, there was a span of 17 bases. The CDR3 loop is CASSESRTIDSNQPQHF. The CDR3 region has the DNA TGTGCCAGCTCAGAGAGTCGGACGATCGATAGCAATCAGCCCCAGCATTTT.